What follows describes a single T cell receptor beta chain. The data originate from a study of blood T cell repertoires in COVID-19. Profiling relied on immunoSEQ multiplex PCR, and the TCRdb table lists in-frame clones only, not all of them. Of about 230,000 clones listed, around four fifths are singletons. Germline V gene sequence: CDR1 SQVTM, CDR2 ANQGSEA. This CDR3 comprises 14 residues. The ends lost 6 bases at V and 6 bases at J; junction bases unmatched: 6. This chain connects TRBV29-1 to TRBJ2-3; 13 bases line up with TRBD2. Sequencing was carried out using peripheral blood. The TCR comes from a woman aged 70 to 79 with active or convalescent COVID-19. CDR3 nucleotide sequence: TGCAGCGTCGGACTAGCGGGAGCAGCGGATACGCAGTATTTT. This gives the protein CSVGLAGAADTQYF.